This is a list of T cell receptor beta chains from one sample in a study of control samples from healthy donors and cancer patients. The data were produced by immunoSEQ multiplex PCR, yet TCRdb's version contains in-frame clones alone and is incomplete. The sample has some 130,000 clones; 80% to 95% are singletons. Sequenced: blood. The receptors originated from a man aged 25-45 years in good health. The CDR3 runs from the conserved cysteine through the conserved F or W. Each record gives: J gene, D gene, clone size, V gene, CDR3 DNA, CDR3 protein. The D gene is left open where the match is weak. Only part of the rows carry a size: once, few, many, or a class if the clone is expanded.

TRBJ1-1	TRBD1	.	TRBV3-1/TRBV3-2	TGTGCCAGCAGTCAGACAGGGTATGATGAAGCTTTCTTT	CASSQTGYDEAFF
TRBJ2-1	.	.	TRBV2	TGTGCCAGCAGTCATCAGGGAGAGGCGACCAGCTCCTACAATGAGCAGTTCTTC	CASSHQGEATSSYNEQFF
TRBJ1-2	.	.	TRBV5-6	TGTGCCAGCAGCACCGTAGGGGCCGGCTACACCTTC	CASSTVGAGYTF
TRBJ2-7	TRBD1	.	TRBV2	TGTGCCAGCAGTAGACAGGGGGGTATCTACGAGCAGTACTTC	CASSRQGGIYEQYF
TRBJ2-7	.	.	TRBV15	TGTGCCACCAGCAGAGCTCCAGTGGTTGAGCAGTACTTC	CATSRAPVVEQYF
TRBJ2-1	TRBD1	.	TRBV19	TGTGCCAGTAGGGCGGACAGGAGCCCATTGGGTTGGAACTACAATGAGCAGTTCTTC	CASRADRSPLGWNYNEQFF
TRBJ1-2	TRBD1	.	TRBV6-4	TGTGCCAGCAGGCGGACAGGGCGGGACTATGGCTACACCTTC	CASRRTGRDYGYTF
TRBJ2-6	TRBD1	.	TRBV19	TGTGCCAGTAGTCTTAAACTGAGAAGGACAGGGGGCGCTGGGGCCAACGTCCTGACTTTC	CASSLKLRRTGGAGANVLTF
TRBJ2-1	TRBD2	many	TRBV6-4	TGTGCCAGCAGTGACTCGACTAGCGGGAGCAATGAGCAGTTCTTC	CASSDSTSGSNEQFF
TRBJ1-6	TRBD1	.	TRBV16	TGTGCCAGCAGCCGACAGGGGAGGGATTCACCCCTCCACTTT	CASSRQGRDSPLHF
TRBJ2-1	.	few	TRBV29-1	TGCAGCGTTGAGCTTATTGTGAATGAGCAGTTCTTC	CSVELIVNEQFF
TRBJ2-2	.	.	TRBV30	TGTGCCTGGAGTGCCGCCGGGAACGAGAACACCGGGGAGCTGTTTTTT	CAWSAAGNENTGELFF
TRBJ1-3	.	.	TRBV7-6	TGTGCCAGCAGCTTATCAGACAGCTCTGGAAACACCATATATTTT	CASSLSDSSGNTIYF
TRBJ1-5	.	once	TRBV24-1	TGTGCCACCAGTGCCTCGGCCCCGGGGGGTCAGCCCCAGCATTTT	CATSASAPGGQPQHF
TRBJ2-7	TRBD1	.	TRBV6-2/TRBV6-3	TGTGCCAGCAGCCACTCAGGACAGGGGGCGCAAGAGCAGTACTTC	CASSHSGQGAQEQYF
TRBJ2-7	TRBD2	.	TRBV6-6	TGTGCCAGCAGTACCTTCACCGGGACTAGCGTCTTCCCTCCTAACTTC	CASSTFTGTSVFPPNF
TRBJ2-5	.	.	TRBV19	TGTGCCAGTAGTAGCCGTCAAGGTAGTGAGACCCAGTACTTC	CASSSRQGSETQYF
TRBJ2-1	TRBD1	.	TRBV6-2/TRBV6-3	TGTGCCAGCAGTTACTACGGGACAGGGGGCCGGGAGCAGTTCTTC	CASSYYGTGGREQFF
TRBJ2-5	TRBD2	.	TRBV2	TGTGCCAGCACAATAAGGCGGGGGACTAACGCCCCTGAGACCCAGTACTTC	CASTIRRGTNAPETQYF
TRBJ1-1	.	few	TRBV6-5	TGTGCCAGCACCCAGGATCGGGGAGCTTTCTTT	CASTQDRGAFF
TRBJ2-5	.	.	TRBV12-3/TRBV12-4	TGTGCCAGCAGTTGGGGGTCCCAAGAGACCCAGTACTTC	CASSWGSQETQYF
TRBJ2-1	TRBD2	.	TRBV5-6	TGTGCCAGCAGCTTGTCCCCTAGCGGAAGCTCCTACAATGAGCAGTTCTTC	CASSLSPSGSSYNEQFF
TRBJ2-2	.	.	TRBV11-3	TGTGCCAGCAGCTTAGACTTGGTGGATACCGGGGAGCTGTTTTTT	CASSLDLVDTGELFF
TRBJ2-7	TRBD2	.	TRBV7-3	TGTGCCAGCAGCTTAACGACTAGCGGGAGGGATGAGCAGTACTTC	CASSLTTSGRDEQYF
TRBJ1-2	TRBD1	.	TRBV5-6	TGTGCCAGCACCATTCTATCAGGGGGTCGGGAAGGCTACACCTTC	CASTILSGGREGYTF
TRBJ2-7	.	.	TRBV11-2	TGTGCCAGCAGCGCCCGGGACGCTAAGATGAAGTACTTC	CASSARDAKMKYF
TRBJ1-5	.	.	TRBV19	TGTGCCAGTAGTATACTAGCAGGGTATCAGCCCCAGCATTTT	CASSILAGYQPQHF
TRBJ2-5	.	.	TRBV5-5	TGTGCCAGCAGCTTGACGGGGAAACAGGAGACCCAGTACTTC	CASSLTGKQETQYF
TRBJ1-1	TRBD1	.	TRBV29-1	TGCAGCGTTACAGGGGGGACCACTGAAGCTTTCTTT	CSVTGGTTEAFF
TRBJ2-1	.	.	TRBV5-7	TGTGCCAGCAGCTTGGAGACAGTCATGTCCTACAATGAGCAGTTCTTC	CASSLETVMSYNEQFF
TRBJ2-7	.	.	TRBV27	TGTGCCAGCAGTTTGGGAGACTCCTCCTACGAGCAGTACTTC	CASSLGDSSYEQYF
TRBJ2-4	.	.	TRBV27	TGTGCCAGCAGATCACAGGGAACTAAAGCCAAAAACATTCAGTACTTC	CASRSQGTKAKNIQYF
TRBJ2-3	.	.	TRBV11-2	TGTGCCAGCAGCTCCCATTTGAGCACAGATACGCAGTATTTT	CASSSHLSTDTQYF
TRBJ1-4	.	.	TRBV6-6	TGTGCCAGCAGGTCTGGGGAAAAACTGTTTTTT	CASRSGEKLFF
TRBJ2-7	TRBD2	once	TRBV5-4	TGTGCCAGCAGCTTGCGTCCTAGCGGGGTCTACGAGCAGTACTTC	CASSLRPSGVYEQYF
TRBJ2-1	TRBD1	.	TRBV3-1/TRBV3-2	TGTGCCAGCAGCCGGGACAGGGGCGGGGATGAGCAGTTCTTC	CASSRDRGGDEQFF
TRBJ1-2	.	once	TRBV2	TGTGCCAGCAGTGAGGCAGGGACTAACTATGGCTACACCTTC	CASSEAGTNYGYTF
TRBJ1-1	TRBD1	.	TRBV10-3	TGTGCCGTCTCGGGGGGAGGGGGCGCGTGGACTGAAGCTTTCTTT	CAVSGGGGAWTEAFF
TRBJ2-7	.	.	TRBV12-3/TRBV12-4	TGTGCCAGCAGTTTAGCCCACTACGAGCAGTACTTC	CASSLAHYEQYF
TRBJ1-3	.	once	TRBV4-1	TGCGCCAGCAGCCACCCAGAGGGAAACACCATATATTTT	CASSHPEGNTIYF
TRBJ2-1	.	.	TRBV2	TGTGCCAGCAGTGGCATAGCGGACAATGAGCAGTTCTTC	CASSGIADNEQFF
TRBJ2-2	.	.	TRBV25-1	TGTGCCAGCAGTGAACTAACAGATGCGAACACCGGGGAGCTGTTTTTT	CASSELTDANTGELFF
TRBJ1-5	TRBD1	.	TRBV4-2	TGTGCCAGCAGCCAAGGACAGGGGATAGAAGGTAGTCAGCCCCAGCATTTT	CASSQGQGIEGSQPQHF
TRBJ2-7	TRBD1	.	TRBV28	TGTGCCAGCAGGACCCTGAGGACAGGACAGTACTTC	CASRTLRTGQYF
TRBJ2-7	.	.	TRBV6-5	TGTGCCACTCTTCGCGGACAGCATCTCTACGAGCAGTACTTC	CATLRGQHLYEQYF
TRBJ1-2	TRBD1	once	TRBV2	TGTGCCAGCAGTGAAAGGGGGACAGGGTCCGATTATGGCTACACCTTC	CASSERGTGSDYGYTF
TRBJ2-2	TRBD1	.	TRBV5-1	TGCGCCAGCAGCTCCCGGACAGGGGGTGGTACCGGGGAGCTGTTTTTT	CASSSRTGGGTGELFF
TRBJ2-1	.	.	TRBV30	TGTGCCTGGACAGGTTCGGAGGTAGTCGATGAGCAGTTCTTC	CAWTGSEVVDEQFF
TRBJ2-3	TRBD2	once	TRBV5-1	TGCGCCAGCAGCTACGGACTAGCGGGAGACCTCACAGATACGCAGTATTTT	CASSYGLAGDLTDTQYF
TRBJ2-1	.	.	TRBV7-8	TGTGCCAGCAGCTTAGAATCCAGCGGAAAGCAGTTCTTC	CASSLESSGKQFF
TRBJ2-7	TRBD2	few	TRBV4-2	TGTGCCAGCAGCCAAGATGGGACTAGCGCTTACGAGCAGTACTTC	CASSQDGTSAYEQYF
TRBJ2-4	TRBD2	.	TRBV4-1	TGCGCCAGCAGCCTCAGTGGGCTAGCGGGAAGAGCCAAAAACATTCAGTACTTC	CASSLSGLAGRAKNIQYF
TRBJ2-5	TRBD2	.	TRBV6-5	TGTGCCAGCGGAGCGGGAGGGCCGGAGACCCAGTACTTC	CASGAGGPETQYF
TRBJ2-2	.	.	TRBV6-6	TGTGCCAGCAGCTACGGAGGGGGTCCCGGGGAGCTGTTTTTT	CASSYGGGPGELFF
TRBJ1-5	.	.	TRBV28	TGTGCCAGCAGATTCGGGACTCCCCAACTAGGTCAGCCCCAGCATTTT	CASRFGTPQLGQPQHF
TRBJ2-5	TRBD2	once	TRBV3-1/TRBV3-2	TGTGCCAGCAGCCAAGGGAGGACTAGCGGGAACCAAGAGACCCAGTACTTC	CASSQGRTSGNQETQYF
TRBJ2-1	.	.	TRBV7-7	TGTGCTATAGGGGGAGGCTCCTACAATGAGCAGTTCTTC	CAIGGGSYNEQFF
TRBJ1-3	.	.	TRBV10-3	TGTGCCATCAGTGAGTTCGACTTCGGGGGGGCCGGAAACACCATATATTTT	CAISEFDFGGAGNTIYF
TRBJ2-7	TRBD2	.	TRBV10-3	TGTGCCATCAGTGACCCCCGGCTAGCGGGTGTCTACGAGCAGTACTTC	CAISDPRLAGVYEQYF